The source of this TCR beta chain is a study of T cell responses to AZD1222 COVID-19 vaccine. Overall study: Second-dose intervals of approximately 4 or approximately 12 weeks were pooled. General study results and limits: Most donors were white British, females outnumbered males, and clonal diversity was possibly underestimated. The span of vaccine-associated CD4 TCRs extended across spike, with dominance at 160-218 and 743-854. Vaccination with two AZD1222 doses was followed by a rise in Spike-specific TCR breadth and depth.

The CDR3 totals 13 residues. The germline gives CDR1 MNHEY, CDR2 SVGAGI. V was cut by 10 bases and J by 8 bases, with 20 bases left in between. Assay used: immunoSEQ multiplex PCR; TCRdb lists only in-frame clones, some missing. The repertoire holds about 160,000 clones, with approximately 90% as singletons. To note about this clone: What it recognizes is unknown.

The source was peripheral blood, collected on day 0 of AZD1222 vaccination. V usage is TRBV6-5 and J usage is TRBJ1-2, with D uncertain. This clonotype was sampled from an adult in good health. The CDR3 bases are TGTGCCATCTTGTCGCCATCTGGCGGAGGCTACACCTTC. Residues: CAILSPSGGGYTF.